The 3 T cell receptor beta chains listed next were all sequenced from one sample in a study of T cell responses to AZD1222 COVID-19 vaccine. TCRdb's copy holds only in-frame clones and misses some; the assay was immunoSEQ multiplex PCR. The data show roughly 200,000 clones, 90% to 95% seen once. The sequencing here drew on peripheral blood, taken 28 days after the second dose of the MenACWY control vaccine. The receptor set was obtained from an adult who received the MenACWY meningococcal vaccine as a control.

In regard to this clone: Other DNA sequences from this sample encode an identical CDR3 as well. This chain links TRBV5-1 with TRBJ1-3; D possibly corresponds to TRBD1 (5 bases). Trimming took 4 bases from V and 0 from J, leaving 8 bases between them. This CDR3 is built from 14 residues. Germline loops: CDR1 SGHRS, CDR2 YFSETQ. CDR3 DNA sequence: TGCGCCAGCAGCCCGGGGGTCTCTGGAAACACCATATATTTT. Protein sequence: CASSPGVSGNTIYF.

This clone was seen a few times. The chain employs TRBV15 and TRBJ2-3, with unresolved D. V dropped 1 base and J dropped 1 base, with 12 bases sitting between them. The CDR3 contains 16 residues. The germline gives CDR1 LNHNV, CDR2 YYDKDF (reference sequence). The DNA of the CDR3 is TGTGCCACCAGCAGAGTGGGAAGGGCAGGCACAGATACGCAGTATTTT. Encoded protein: CATSRVGRAGTDTQYF.

The gene calls are TRBV30 and TRBJ1-2; D unclear. Trimming removed 3 bases at V and 4 bases at J, with 15 bases between. The CDR3 runs 14 residues. Germline-derived CDR1 and CDR2 are GTSNPN and SVGIG (reference sequence). The CDR3 reads CAWSPVPAFYGYTF. DNA for the CDR3: TGTGCCTGGAGCCCCGTCCCCGCCTTCTATGGCTACACCTTC.